The 20 T cell receptor beta chains listed next were all sequenced from one sample in a study of cytomegalovirus exposure and HLA in healthy donors. The primer mix had 60 Vbeta and 13 Jbeta primers. Profiling relied on immunoSEQ multiplex PCR, and the TCRdb table lists in-frame clones only, not all of them. Found here are around 91,000 clones, approximately 84% of them singletons; the top ten hold under 2.5%. Sequenced input: PBMCs. The receptors here all came from a man aged 18 to 29 in good health and CMV-seronegative.

This clone appeared once. The CDR3 spells CASSYSTGGTGNTIYF. CDR3 DNA: TGCGCCAGCAGCTATTCCACAGGGGGCACTGGAAACACCATATATTTT. V usage is TRBV5-1 and J usage is TRBJ1-3, with TRBD1 matching 9 bases. CDR1 is SGHRS and CDR2 is YFSETQ in the germline V gene. Losses at the gene ends were 3 bases for V and 2 bases for J; bases not matched to a gene: 6. The CDR3 is 16 residues long.

About this clone itself: The sample carries other DNA sequences with the same CDR3. The rearrangement uses TRBV7-3 and TRBJ1-5, with D possibly TRBD1 on 5 matching bases. CDR1 and CDR2 (germline): SGHTA, FQGTGA. V was clipped by 2 bases and J by 7 bases, with 9 bases between them. CDR3 length: 13 amino acids. Here the CDR3 reads CASSLQGGQPQHF. The CDR3 region has the DNA TGTGCCAGCAGCTTACAGGGTGGCCAGCCCCAGCATTTT.

This rearrangement joins TRBV21-1 to TRBJ2-7; no DNA check was done on the table's D call, TRBD1. TRBV21-1 is a recognized pseudogene. The CDR3 has 14 amino acids. This CDR3 reads CASSKEGQGKEQYF. CDR3 DNA sequence: TGTGCCAGCAGCAAAGAGGGACAGGGGAAGGAGCAGTACTTC.

The V call is TRBV15, the J call TRBJ1-1; TRBD1 agrees at 8 bases. Germline CDR1 and CDR2: LNHNV and YYDKDF (reference sequence). The length of the CDR3 is 15 residues. V shed 1 base and J 0 bases; nucleotides not matched to a gene: 1. The CDR3 nucleotides read TGTGCCACCAGCAGAGGGGGACAGGTGAACACTGAAGCTTTCTTT. Translating it yields CATSRGGQVNTEAFF.

CDR3 DNA: TGTGCCAGCAAGGTTCTAGCGGGAGGGAACACCGGGGAGCTGTTTTTT. It is translated as CASKVLAGGNTGELFF. The chain employs TRBV2 and TRBJ2-2; 11 nucleotides match TRBD2. The CDR3 extends over 16 amino acids. V lost 7 bases and J lost 1; bases outside the gene matches: 5. Germline V lookup: CDR1 SNHLY, CDR2 FYNNEI.

The chain recombines TRBV5-1 with TRBJ2-7; TRBD2 agrees at 9 bases. The length of the CDR3 is 16 residues. Germline lookup yields CDR1 SGHRS and CDR2 YFSETQ. The trim removed 2 bases at V and 0 bases at J, leaving 6 bases unmatched. The CDR3 nucleotides read TGCGCCAGCAGCTTAACTAGCGGGTCTAGCTCCTACGAGCAGTACTTC. Translation: CASSLTSGSSSYEQYF. The whole variable domain, remainder taken from reference TRBV5-1 and TRBJ2-7, is KAGVTQTPRYLIKTRGQQVTLSCSPISGHRSVSWYQQTPGQGLQFLFEYFSETQRNKGNFPGRFSGRQFSNSRSEMNVSTLELGDSALYLCASSLTSGSSSYEQYFGPGTRLTVT.

V usage is TRBV7-9 and J usage is TRBJ2-7; D unresolved. The CDR3 covers 12 residues. CDR1 and CDR2 from the germline V gene are SEHNR and FQNEAQ (reference sequence). V lost 3 bases, J lost 4 bases, and 7 bases lay in between. CDR3 nucleotides: TGTGCCAGCAGCTTTGAGGTATACGAGCAGTACTTC. Its protein is CASSFEVYEQYF.

V gene TRBV30 combines with J gene TRBJ1-2, with D unclear. Per germline, CDR1 GTSNPN and CDR2 SVGIG (reference sequence). The germline V and J ends were trimmed by 0 bases and 2 bases, with 10 bases remaining between them. This CDR3 comprises 14 residues. CDR3 bases: TGTGCCTGGAGTGTCCCCGACACAAACTATGGCTACACCTTC. Translating gives CAWSVPDTNYGYTF.

The chain combines TRBV29-1 with TRBJ2-7; the D gene is possibly TRBD1 (5 bases). V gave up 6 bases and J gave up 6 bases, with 12 bases separating them. Germline V CDR1 and CDR2: SQVTM, ANQGSEA. CDR3 length: 11 amino acids. The CDR3 bases are TGCAGCGTCCGCAGGGATCCCGAGCAGTACTTC. Residues: CSVRRDPEQYF.

V and J are TRBV30 and TRBJ2-6; maybe TRBD2 (5 bases). V was pared by 4 bases and J by 0 bases, with 19 bases between. From germline, CDR1 is GTSNPN and CDR2 SVGIG (reference sequence). The CDR3 has 18 residues. CDR3 sequence (DNA): TGTGCCTGGATCCCCTTAGGTGGAGGAGTCTCTGGGGCCAACGTCCTGACTTTC. Translation: CAWIPLGGGVSGANVLTF.

This chain connects TRBV19 to TRBJ2-7; 8 bases fit TRBD1. CDR1 is LNHDA and CDR2 is SQIVND in the germline V gene (reference sequence). The junction had 4 bases not matched to a gene; V was cut back by 5 bases and J by 7 bases. The CDR3 loop spans 12 amino acids. Here the CDR3 reads CASSQGAREQYF. CDR3 DNA sequence: TGTGCCAGTAGTCAGGGGGCGAGGGAGCAGTACTTC.

V is TRBV13 and J is TRBJ1-1, with a weak D call TRBD1 (6 bases). This CDR3 is built from 15 residues. Germline loops: CDR1 PRHDT, CDR2 FYEKMQ (reference sequence). The V gene lost 5 bases and the J gene lost 1 base, with 14 bases spanning the gap. The CDR3 bases are TGTGCCAGCAGCGGGGGCCGTATTAGGAACACTGAAGCTTTCTTT. Translation gives CASSGGRIRNTEAFF.

This clone was detected a few times. The chain is built from TRBV6-1 and TRBJ1-3; 8 nucleotides agree with TRBD1. Looked up from germline, CDR1 is MNHNS and CDR2 is SASEGT. V was clipped by 4 bases and J by 4 bases; unmatched bases: 3. The CDR3 is 14 residues long. The CDR3 is CASSVQGAGNTIYF. In DNA, the CDR3 is TGTGCCAGCAGTGTCCAGGGGGCCGGAAACACCATATATTTT.

The CDR3 loop is CASSQDQNSRQYF. Here the CDR3 DNA reads TGTGCCAGCAGCCAAGATCAAAACTCACGCCAGTACTTC. V usage is TRBV14 and J usage is TRBJ2-7; the D is unclear. The CDR3 consists of 13 residues. V was trimmed by 0 bases and J by 10 bases, leaving 13 bases between them. Germline CDR1 SGHDN, CDR2 FVKESK.

The rearrangement joins TRBV5-1 to TRBJ1-4; D is unresolved. The ends were cut back, 4 bases at V and 6 bases at J, with 19 bases in the middle. Germline V gene data show CDR1 as SGHRS and CDR2 as YFSETQ. The length of the CDR3 is 16 residues. The CDR3 sequence: CASSPPGGYRHEKLFF. CDR3 sequence (DNA): TGCGCCAGCAGCCCCCCCGGCGGGTACAGACATGAAAAACTGTTTTTT.

The rearrangement joins TRBV9 to TRBJ2-7, with D tentatively TRBD2 (6 bases). V was shortened by 0 bases and J by 1 base, with 11 bases between the two germline ends. The germline gives CDR1 SGDLS, CDR2 YYNGEE. The CDR3 runs to 15 residues. CDR3 residues: CASSVDVEGSYEQYF. CDR3 DNA sequence: TGTGCCAGCAGCGTAGACGTGGAGGGATCCTACGAGCAGTACTTC.

J is TRBJ1-2 and V is TRBV13, with TRBD1 identical over 7 bases. With 2 bases clipped from V and 5 bases from J, the junction kept 11 bases outside the gene matches. CDR1 is PRHDT and CDR2 is FYEKMQ in the germline V gene (reference sequence). The CDR3 loop spans 16 amino acids. CDR3 sequence reads: CASSLRTKTGTYGYTF. The CDR3 DNA reads as TGTGCCAGCAGCTTACGGACCAAGACAGGGACTTATGGCTACACCTTC.

The chain carries TRBV27 and TRBJ1-1; a weak D match, TRBD1 (6 bases). Per the germline V gene, CDR1 is MNHEY and CDR2 is SMNVEV (reference sequence). The CDR3 has 15 residues. Trimming cost V 6 bases and J 5 bases, with 19 bases left between them. In DNA, the CDR3 is TGTGCCAGCAGACAAGGGGGGGTGGTTGAGACTGAAGCTTTCTTT. This translates into CASRQGGVVETEAFF.

The chain joins TRBV11-3 to TRBJ1-1; 8 bases fit TRBD1. Germline-derived CDR1 and CDR2 are SGHNT and YENEEA. V shed 1 base, J shed 1 base, and the junction held 2 bases outside the gene matches. The CDR3 runs to 15 residues. Here the CDR3 DNA reads TGTGCCAGCAGCTTAGGAGGGACAGGGAACACTGAAGCTTTCTTT. Protein: CASSLGGTGNTEAFF.

The chain uses TRBV7-9 and TRBJ1-1; weak D call: TRBD1 (5 bases). Germline-derived CDR1 and CDR2 are SEHNR and FQNEAQ (reference sequence). V was shortened by 5 bases and J by 6 bases, with 10 bases between the two germline ends. The CDR3 length is 12 residues. The CDR3 DNA reads as TGTGCCAGCAGCCGCGGGGGAGCTGAAGCTTTCTTT. This sequence encodes CASSRGGAEAFF.